The rows below give T cell receptor beta chains drawn from one sample of a study of blood T cell repertoires in COVID-19. Generated by immunoSEQ multiplex PCR, the TCRdb table keeps only in-frame clones and is missing some. The data contain around 84,000 clones, about 85% of them singletons. Sequenced material: peripheral blood. The origin of the receptors is a man older than 75 with active or convalescent COVID-19. CDR3s include the opening cysteine and the closing phenylalanine or tryptophan. Each record gives: J gene, V gene, D gene, clone size, CDR3 protein, CDR3 DNA. A D gene is named only where the DNA matches it firmly. Size values are once, few and many counts, or a class for expanded clones, and some rows have none.

TRBJ2-1,TRBV19,TRBD2,-,CASSPLAGNEQFF,TGTGCCAGTAGTCCATTAGCGGGGAATGAGCAGTTCTTC
TRBJ1-3,TRBV18,TRBD1,few,CASSPGQGIDTIYF,TGTGCCAGCTCACCCGGACAGGGTATAGACACCATATATTTT
TRBJ1-3,TRBV6-1,-,-,CASSETQGLRNTIYF,TGTGCCAGCAGTGAAACCCAGGGGCTCAGAAACACCATATATTTT
TRBJ2-5,TRBV6-2/TRBV6-3,TRBD2,-,CASSSGRVQETQYF,TGTGCCAGCAGTAGCGGGAGGGTACAAGAGACCCAGTACTTC
TRBJ2-2,TRBV2,TRBD1,-,CASSSSTGSTGELFF,TGTGCCAGCAGTTCCTCGACAGGGAGCACCGGGGAGCTGTTTTTT
TRBJ2-3,TRBV5-1,TRBD2,once,CASSLEVGGSTDTQYF,TGCGCCAGCAGCTTGGAGGTGGGAGGGAGCACAGATACGCAGTATTTT
TRBJ1-2,TRBV2,TRBD1,few,CASSPRQGLGYTF,TGTGCCAGCAGCCCGAGACAGGGACTGGGCTACACCTTC
TRBJ1-6,TRBV12-3/TRBV12-4,-,-,CASNGHNSPLHF,TGTGCCAGCAATGGCCACAATTCACCCCTCCACTTT
TRBJ1-5,TRBV19,-,-,CASSMTGNQPQHF,TGTGCCAGTAGTATGACAGGAAATCAGCCCCAGCATTTT
TRBJ1-5,TRBV3-1/TRBV3-2,TRBD1,once,CASGDRASNQPQHF,TGTGCCAGCGGTGACAGGGCCAGCAATCAGCCCCAGCATTTT
TRBJ2-1,TRBV19,-,-,CASSGVSSYNEQFF,TGTGCCAGTAGTGGAGTTTCCTCCTACAATGAGCAGTTCTTC
TRBJ1-5,TRBV5-8,TRBD1,once,CASSFSRTGGAVDQPQHF,TGTGCCAGCAGCTTTTCCAGGACAGGGGGCGCGGTCGATCAGCCCCAGCATTTT
TRBJ2-1,TRBV3-1/TRBV3-2,TRBD1,-,CASSQAGTANNEQFF,TGTGCCAGCAGCCAAGCCGGGACAGCCAACAATGAGCAGTTCTTC
TRBJ2-2,TRBV15,TRBD1,once,CATSRAGTGKTGELFF,TGTGCCACCAGCAGAGCCGGGACAGGCAAAACCGGGGAGCTGTTTTTT
TRBJ2-2,TRBV7-2,TRBD1,-,CASSFRRDRGSGELFF,TGTGCCAGCAGCTTTCGCCGGGACAGGGGTTCCGGGGAGCTGTTTTTT
TRBJ2-4,TRBV6-5,TRBD2,-,CASRDRSGKNIQYF,TGTGCCAGCCGCGACCGTAGCGGGAAAAACATTCAGTACTTC
TRBJ2-3,TRBV14,TRBD2,once,CASSQGAGGHADTQYF,TGTGCCAGCAGCCAGGGAGCGGGAGGGCACGCAGATACGCAGTATTTT
TRBJ2-5,TRBV29-1,-,-,CSVGYTGWGTQYF,TGCAGCGTTGGTTATACAGGATGGGGGACCCAGTACTTC
TRBJ1-1,TRBV18,-,-,CASSSSTGPAGKTEAFF,TGTGCCAGCTCCTCATCGACCGGACCCGCCGGGAAGACTGAAGCTTTCTTT
TRBJ1-5,TRBV5-1,-,-,CASSITGTDQPQHF,TGCGCCAGCAGCATAACAGGAACTGATCAGCCCCAGCATTTT
TRBJ2-5,TRBV5-1,-,-,CASTRQGRETQYF,TGCGCCAGCACCCGTCAGGGGAGAGAGACCCAGTACTTC
TRBJ1-1,TRBV2,TRBD1,-,CASSNQGVDTEAFF,TGTGCCAGCAGTAATCAGGGGGTTGACACTGAAGCTTTCTTT
TRBJ2-1,TRBV19,-,-,CASSVDSKTYNEQFF,TGTGCCAGTAGTGTTGACTCAAAGACCTACAATGAGCAGTTCTTC
TRBJ2-2,TRBV6-5,-,-,CASLRAGGELFF,TGTGCCAGCTTGAGGGCCGGCGGGGAGCTGTTTTTT
TRBJ2-2,TRBV6-5,-,-,CASKVGGNTGELFF,TGTGCCAGCAAGGTGGGGGGGAACACCGGGGAGCTGTTTTTT
TRBJ2-5,TRBV5-1,-,-,CASSLESSFQETQYF,TGCGCCAGCAGCTTGGAGTCTAGCTTCCAAGAGACCCAGTACTTC
TRBJ2-5,TRBV11-2,TRBD1,-,CASSSASGGQETQYF,TGTGCCAGCAGCTCCGCCTCAGGGGGTCAAGAGACCCAGTACTTC
TRBJ1-5,TRBV28,-,-,CASNQAGQPQHF,TGTGCCAGCAATCAGGCGGGTCAGCCCCAGCATTTT
TRBJ1-3,TRBV5-6,TRBD1,-,CASSLAEGQGRNTIYF,TGTGCCAGCAGCTTGGCCGAGGGACAGGGGAGAAACACCATATATTTT